This T cell receptor beta chain was documented in a study of shared clonotypes between healthy human individuals. Study outcomes and limitations: Donor clonotype sharing was expected to depend on sequencing depth. Sample collection involved blood only; tissue repertoires are likely different.

Note on this clone: As yet, its antigen is unknown.

Profiled with immunoSEQ multiplex PCR; TCRdb holds only in-frame clones, not every one. The sample consists of some 1 million clones, about 80% of them appearing once. The V gene's germline CDR1 is WNHNN and CDR2 SYGVQD (reference sequence). Trimming removed 0 bases at V and 1 base at J, with 10 bases between. The CDR3 totals 16 residues. Every donor, a Caucasian adult, lived in Nashville, Tennessee. The sample consisted of memory CD4+ T cells sorted from blood. Subset here: CD45RA-negative fraction. The sequence derives from a man aged 18 to 35 in good health. This chain joins TRBV10-1 and TRBJ2-1; possibly TRBD1 for D (5 bases). CDR3 amino acids: CASSESTQASYNEQFF. CDR3 DNA: TGCGCCAGCAGTGAGTCGACACAGGCTTCCTACAATGAGCAGTTCTTC.